The T cell receptor (beta chain) under discussion was sequenced for a study of cytomegalovirus exposure and HLA in healthy donors (dated by TCRdb to 2016 to 2017). In terms of the full investigation: An earlier analysis of some 550 of the donors reported about 290 Gb of sequence data and more than 90 million unique TCR beta sequences from about 179 million T cells. An early release that covered roughly 600 HLA-typed donors contained around 330 gigabases of sequencing data and roughly 84 million unique TCR sequences. The genetic ancestry cluster associated with self-reported Caucasian donors included 80% to 90% of the approximately 400 genotyped donors. The study was designed to test whether signatures of past pathogen exposure could be identified by cataloging public T cell receptors. The study profiled the T cell repertoires of approximately 700 subjects by immunosequencing and related them to cytomegalovirus serostatus. In addition to the first cohort of approximately 670 subjects, a separate validation cohort of 130 or so different subjects was used. The study combined high-throughput TCR immunosequencing, statistical association of individual TCRs with disease status, and machine learning to predict cytomegalovirus infection status. A later analysis re-analyzed previously published TCR beta repertoires from 660 or so donors and added high-resolution HLA genotyping to study TCR occurrence patterns. Rather than using new phenotypic data, the later analysis identified candidate immune exposures from TCR beta sequences and from how often those sequences occurred across donors. An earlier analysis of roughly 580 of the donors used high-throughput TCR beta sequencing to judge whether each TCR beta V gene segment behaved as functional or pseudogenic. Donor age, sex, ethnicity and CMV serostatus were compiled alongside the repertoire data. A later genetic analysis used genome-wide SNP genotypes for 398 of the 666 donors, treating that subset as a discovery cohort. Every repertoire in the discovery cohort had been generated on one and the same sequencing platform. HLA typing covered class I and class II loci at four-digit resolution. Typing coverage varied by locus: roughly 629-640 donors for A, B, C, DRB1 and DQB1; roughly 510 for DQA1; 600 to 610 for DPA1; some 470 for DPB1. Because of strong linkage in the cohort, a few DR-DQ haplotypes were treated as single units for association and clustering. Among roughly 400 genotyped donors of the cohort, an average of approximately 240,000 unique TCR beta nucleotide sequences were sequenced per donor, approximately 20% of them non-productive.

The cohort consisted of 600 to 700 healthy bone marrow donors. At the time of sampling, all cohort members were nominally healthy, though unrecorded immune exposures were likely present. The donor was CMV seronegative and was included in the group of a few hundred seronegative cohort members. A peripheral blood sample was provided by each donor, and peripheral blood mononuclear cells were used for TCR beta sequencing. Genomic DNA extraction from the blood cell samples was performed with the Qiagen DNeasy Blood Extraction Kit. On this clone: Its antigen is currently not known. No base qualities exist here, and no much larger clone lies one base off it.

General study outcomes and caveats: In a later analysis, over 15,000 TCR beta sequences were associated with specific HLA alleles at a false discovery rate of 0.05. The 87-base-pair reads could not distinguish some IMGT-functional V segments, including TRBV6-2 and TRBV6-3, so those segments were excluded. The earlier analysis of fewer than 750 of the donors excluded roughly 16 rarely observed V segments, including chromosome 9 orphons, because counts were too low. Most CMV-associated TCR beta chains appeared to be HLA-restricted in a later analysis, and the HLA associations seemed to be driven largely by CMV exposure. Strong co-occurrence of HLA alleles, especially DR and DQ, made assigning TCR associations to individual alleles difficult. A later genetic analysis reported fewer N-insertions in productive TCRs among donors in an Asian-associated ancestry cluster than the roughly 700-donor mean. A total of 150 to 200 TCR beta chains were listed by the study as associated with cytomegalovirus. Correlated functional status among segregating V segments might reflect linkage disequilibrium, but an unknown experimental factor could not be ruled out. In both the original and validation cohorts, the classifier was reported to diagnose cytomegalovirus status with high specificity and sensitivity. In an earlier analysis of about 600 of the donors, most TCR beta V segments appeared in productive rearrangements about 87% or about 30% of the time, broadly matching IMGT annotations. Because HLA typing was unavailable for some donors at each locus, only the typed subset was used in association tests. In a later analysis, several top co-occurrence clusters were reported to appear linked to parvovirus B19, influenza, CMV and Epstein-Barr virus. In a later analysis, HLA-associated TCR beta chains showed more clonal expansion and lower generation probabilities than non-associated chains that were equally common. A further reported finding was that TCR beta sequences accurately predicted the HLA-A and HLA-B alleles for most subjects in the first cohort. Across donors, most TCR sequences were observed very rarely, whereas some public TCRs were present in many individuals. In vitro tests confirmed that three of the cytomegalovirus-associated TCR beta chains recognize cytomegalovirus antigens. In this cohort, only TCR beta chains were sequenced, and detectable features were limited by the absence of alpha or paired-chain data. In a later analysis, TCR association rates were found to vary across HLA loci, with the most associated TCRs seen for DRB1 alleles and the fewest for HLA-C alleles. A later genetic analysis associated a missense DCLRE1C variant with V-gene and J-gene trimming of TCR beta chains, and an independent cohort replicated the association. Presence/absence analyses assumed roughly uniform sequencing depth across donors, an assumption that may not hold. The authors suggested that the approach could potentially be generalized to other disease states and immunological phenotypes. A cluster of highly shared sequence variants was judged likely to represent a technical artifact of the sequencing pipeline. CMV serostatus was the only immune exposure information available for the cohort.

CDR1 and CDR2 are read off the germline V gene as SQVTM and ANQGSEA. Inclusive of the bounding cysteine and phenylalanine, the CDR3 is 12 residues long. Only the CDR3 part of the read is kept: 36 bases, read in frame from the first base. At the junction V is shortened by 6 bases and J by 9 bases, with 17 bases in between. The library came from the immunoSEQ multiplex PCR assay. A mixture of 60 forward primers for TCR Vbeta segments and 13 reverse primers for TCR Jbeta segments was used in the multiplex PCR. Amplification of the CDR3 region of rearranged TCR beta genes was performed with a multiplex PCR assay on genomic DNA. Amplified TCR beta libraries were sequenced as 87-base-pair reads on the Illumina HiSeq System. Turning to the authors' computational methods: A later analysis counted some 80 million unique TCR beta chains across the roughly 700 repertoires, and 10 million to 11 million of these chains were shared by at least two donors. A nearest-neighbor algorithm error-corrected the raw reads and collapsed the reads into unique sequences, merging closely related sequences to remove PCR and sequencing errors. V, D and J gene segments were assigned by aligning CDR3 sequences to IMGT reference sequences. For a sequence to be retained, a match of at least six nucleotides was required to both a V gene segment and a J gene segment. A rearrangement counted as productive if the CDR3 had no stop codons and remained in frame with V and J, and every other rearrangement counted as non-productive. Following IMGT convention, CDR3 was defined as the stretch from the second conserved V-encoded cysteine to the conserved J-encoded phenylalanine. In an earlier analysis of more than 550 of the donors, sequences lacking an unambiguous match to a single V gene segment were excluded. In an earlier analysis of 587 of the donors, a V segment was called functional when productive rearrangements were above 56.7%, and segregating when the standard deviation between donors exceeded 5%. A statistical classification framework was built to diagnose cytomegalovirus status from the catalog of TCR beta chain sequences. In a later analysis, V and J genes were assigned by comparing TCR nucleotide sequences against IMGT/GENE-DB human TR gene sequences. Using the TCRdist pipeline, a later analysis assigned CDR3 sequences along with most-parsimonious VDJ recombination scenarios. In a later analysis, each TCR beta chain was defined by its CDR3 amino acid sequence together with its V-gene family, and reads lacking a unique V-gene family were excluded. In a later analysis, fewer than 600 highly shared, low-generation-probability nucleotide sequences were removed to address suspected cross-contamination and a sequencing artifact. In a later analysis, a clonal expansion index was calculated for each public chain from normalized within-repertoire ranks of inferred template counts. A later analysis computed generation probabilities with a VDJ recombination model fitted to out-of-frame rearrangements, and checked the results against IGoR. In a later analysis, TCR-TCR, TCR-HLA and TCR-CMV co-occurrence was scored with hypergeometric tests, and a repertoire-size bias correction was applied to TCR pairs. To estimate false discovery rates, a later analysis permuted the HLA or CMV assignments 20 times. In a later analysis, co-occurring TCRs were grouped using DBSCAN, with TCRdist sequence similarity added in when clustering inside HLA-allele-positive subsets. For co-occurrence clustering, repertoires with fewer than 30,000 or more than 120,000 public chains were excluded, along with five repertoires with anomalous nucleotide sharing. Here the immuneACCESS table is served through TCRdb, limited to in-frame sequences with V and J called. Missing clones are a known gap in these copies; in checked studies unresolved V genes cover under half, and the rest lacks a known reason. That table furnishes V, J and clone size, whereas the DNA furnished D and trimming. This sample lists 65,000 or so clones; 62% were detected once. The ten largest clonotypes hold roughly 3.1% of the sample.

Sequenced sample: PBMCs. The origin of this receptor is a young man in good health and CMV-seronegative. The V and J genes are TRBV29-1 and TRBJ1-1; the D gene is possibly TRBD1, with 5 bases matching. The encoded CDR3 is CSVQDGTSKAFF. Read as DNA, the sequence is TGCAGCGTACAGGACGGAACCTCGAAAGCTTTCTTT.